This T cell receptor (beta chain) was identified during a study of blood T cell repertoires in COVID-19. About the study: T cells, B-cell-depleted T cells, or PBMCs provided the cDNA or gDNA that served as material.

Using immunoSEQ multiplex PCR, the repertoire was profiled, and TCRdb retains in-frame clones only, with some absent. The repertoire holds some 340,000 clones, with around 87% as singletons. Participants came from roughly 25 US areas, aged about 18 to 89 years. The germline V and J ends were trimmed by 6 bases and 2 bases, with 19 bases remaining between them. The CDR3 totals 16 residues. Per the germline V gene, CDR1 is MDHEN and CDR2 is SYDVKM. V and J are TRBV28 and TRBJ1-2; perhaps TRBD1 as D (6 bases). The TCR was taken from a woman in her thirties who had recovered from COVID-19. Sample: PBMCs or T cells enriched from blood (not recorded which). The CDR3 DNA reads as TGTGCCAGCAGCAGAGCGGGGGAAGGGGGGAACTATGGCTACACCTTC. It codes for CASSRAGEGGNYGYTF.